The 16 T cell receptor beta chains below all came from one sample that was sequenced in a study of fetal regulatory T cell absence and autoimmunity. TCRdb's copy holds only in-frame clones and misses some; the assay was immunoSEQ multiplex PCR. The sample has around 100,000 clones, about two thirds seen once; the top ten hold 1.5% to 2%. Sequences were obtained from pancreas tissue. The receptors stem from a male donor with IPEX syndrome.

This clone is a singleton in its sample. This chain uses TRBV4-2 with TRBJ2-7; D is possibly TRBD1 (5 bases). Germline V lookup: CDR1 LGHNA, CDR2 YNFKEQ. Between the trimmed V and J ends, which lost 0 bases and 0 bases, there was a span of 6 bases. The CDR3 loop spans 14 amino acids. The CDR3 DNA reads TGTGCCAGCAGCCAAGAAGGGGCCTCCTACGAGCAGTACTTC. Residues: CASSQEGASYEQYF.

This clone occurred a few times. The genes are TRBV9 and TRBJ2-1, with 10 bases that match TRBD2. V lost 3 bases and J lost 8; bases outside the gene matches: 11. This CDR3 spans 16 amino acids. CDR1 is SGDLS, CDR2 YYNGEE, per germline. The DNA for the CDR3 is TGTGCCAGCAGCGGACGTAGCGGGGGGCCAGTTGATGAGCAGTTCTTC. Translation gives CASSGRSGGPVDEQFF.

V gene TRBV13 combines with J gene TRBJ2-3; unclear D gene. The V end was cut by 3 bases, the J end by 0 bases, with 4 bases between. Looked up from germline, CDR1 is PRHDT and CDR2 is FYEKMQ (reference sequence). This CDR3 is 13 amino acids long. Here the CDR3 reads CASSFISTDTQYF. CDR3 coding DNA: TGTGCCAGCAGCTTTATCAGCACAGATACGCAGTATTTT.

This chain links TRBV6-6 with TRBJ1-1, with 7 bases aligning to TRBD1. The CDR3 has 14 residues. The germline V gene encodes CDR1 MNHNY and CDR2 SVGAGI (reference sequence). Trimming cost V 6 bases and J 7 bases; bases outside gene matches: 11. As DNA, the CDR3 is TGTGCCAGCAGAGAACAGGGGCTAGTAGGTGAAGCTTTCTTT. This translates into CASREQGLVGEAFF.

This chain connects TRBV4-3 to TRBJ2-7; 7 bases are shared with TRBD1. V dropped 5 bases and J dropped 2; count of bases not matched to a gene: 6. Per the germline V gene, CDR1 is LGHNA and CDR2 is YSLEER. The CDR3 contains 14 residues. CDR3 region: CASSARQGAYEQYF. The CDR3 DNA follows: TGCGCCAGCAGCGCCCGACAGGGAGCCTACGAGCAGTACTTC.

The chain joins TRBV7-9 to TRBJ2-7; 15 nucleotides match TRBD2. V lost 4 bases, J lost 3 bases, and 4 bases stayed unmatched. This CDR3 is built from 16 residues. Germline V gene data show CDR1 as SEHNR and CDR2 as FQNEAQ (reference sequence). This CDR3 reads CASSSPGLAGGYEQYF. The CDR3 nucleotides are TGTGCCAGCAGCTCCCCGGGACTAGCGGGAGGCTACGAGCAGTACTTC.

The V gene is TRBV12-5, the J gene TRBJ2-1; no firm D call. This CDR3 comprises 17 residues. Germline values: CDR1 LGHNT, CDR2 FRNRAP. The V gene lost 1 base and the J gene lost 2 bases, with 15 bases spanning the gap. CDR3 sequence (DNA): TGTGCTAGTGGTTTGGCCCCCCCGACTGGAGCCTACAATGAGCAGTTCTTC. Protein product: CASGLAPPTGAYNEQFF.

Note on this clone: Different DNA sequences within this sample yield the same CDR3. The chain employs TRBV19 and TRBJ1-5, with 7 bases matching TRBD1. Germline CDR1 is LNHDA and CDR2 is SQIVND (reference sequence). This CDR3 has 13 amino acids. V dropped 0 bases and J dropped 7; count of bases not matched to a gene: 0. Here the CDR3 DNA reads TGTGCCAGTAGTATAGACAGGGGGCAGCCCCAGCATTTT. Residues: CASSIDRGQPQHF.

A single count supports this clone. The CDR3 region is CASSPGREPYEQYF. The CDR3 DNA reads as TGTGCCAGCTCACCGGGCAGGGAACCCTACGAGCAGTACTTC. The chain employs TRBV18 and TRBJ2-7; tentative D call: TRBD1 (5 bases). V shed 3 bases and J shed 2 bases, with 11 bases lying between them. Germline CDR1 is KGHSH and CDR2 is LQKENI. The CDR3 loop spans 14 amino acids.

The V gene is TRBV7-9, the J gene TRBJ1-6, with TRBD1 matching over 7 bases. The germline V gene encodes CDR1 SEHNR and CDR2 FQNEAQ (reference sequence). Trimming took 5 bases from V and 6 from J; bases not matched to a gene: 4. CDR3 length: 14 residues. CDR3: CASSQQGFNSPLHF. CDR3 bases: TGTGCCAGCAGCCAACAGGGGTTTAATTCACCCCTCCACTTT. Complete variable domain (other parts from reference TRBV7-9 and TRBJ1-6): DTGVSQNPRHKITKRGQNVTFRCDPISEHNRLYWYRQTLGQGPEFLTYFQNEAQLEKSRLLSDRFSAERPKGSFSTLEIQRTEQGDSAMYLCASSQQGFNSPLHFGNGTRLTVT.

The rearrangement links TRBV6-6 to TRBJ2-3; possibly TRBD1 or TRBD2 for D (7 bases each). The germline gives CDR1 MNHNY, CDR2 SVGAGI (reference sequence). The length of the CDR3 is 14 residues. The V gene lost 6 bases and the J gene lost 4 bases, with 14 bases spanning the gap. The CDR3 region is CASSPTGRADTQYF. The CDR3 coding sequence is TGTGCCAGCAGCCCGACAGGGAGGGCAGATACGCAGTATTTT.

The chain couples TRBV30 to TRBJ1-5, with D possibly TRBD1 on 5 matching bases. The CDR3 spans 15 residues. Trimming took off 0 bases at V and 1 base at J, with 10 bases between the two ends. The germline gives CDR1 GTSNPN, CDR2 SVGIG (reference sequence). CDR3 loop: CAWSVWDGSNQPQHF. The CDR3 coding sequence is TGTGCCTGGAGTGTTTGGGACGGGAGCAATCAGCCCCAGCATTTT. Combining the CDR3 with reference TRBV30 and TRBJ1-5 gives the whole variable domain SQTIHQWPATLVQPVGSPLSLECTVEGTSNPNLYWYRQAAGRGLQLLFYSVGIGQISSEVPQNLSASRPQDRQFILSSKKLLLSDSGFYLCAWSVWDGSNQPQHFGDGTRLSIL.

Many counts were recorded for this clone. In DNA, the CDR3 is TGTGCCAGCAGCGCTAGCGGGAGTAACTACAATGAGCAGTTCTTC. This codes for CASSASGSNYNEQFF. J is TRBJ2-1 and V is TRBV7-2, with TRBD2 identical over 10 bases. CDR1 is SGHTA and CDR2 is FQGNSA in the germline V gene. The V segment lost 5 bases and the J segment 3 bases; nucleotides outside the gene matches: 4. There are 15 residues in the CDR3.

Here the CDR3 reads CATSSMMWETQYF. The CDR3 DNA sequence: TGTGCCACCAGCAGTATGATGTGGGAGACCCAGTACTTC. The V gene is TRBV15, the J gene TRBJ2-5; D is uncertain. This CDR3 spans 13 amino acids. With 3 bases removed from V and 5 bases from J, the gap between germline ends came to 10 bases. Germline assignment: CDR1 LNHNV and CDR2 YYDKDF (reference sequence).

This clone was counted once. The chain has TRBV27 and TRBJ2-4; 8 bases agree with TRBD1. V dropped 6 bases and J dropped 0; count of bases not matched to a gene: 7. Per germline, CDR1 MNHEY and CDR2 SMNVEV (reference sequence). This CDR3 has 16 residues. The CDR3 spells CASSPVTGVAKNIQYF. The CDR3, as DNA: TGTGCCAGCAGCCCTGTGACAGGGGTAGCCAAAAACATTCAGTACTTC.

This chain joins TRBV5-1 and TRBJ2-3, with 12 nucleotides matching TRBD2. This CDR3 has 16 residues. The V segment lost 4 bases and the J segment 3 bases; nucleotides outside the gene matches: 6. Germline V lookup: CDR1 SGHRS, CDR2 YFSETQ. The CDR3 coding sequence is TGCGCCAGCAGCATTCGGACTAGCGGGATTACAGATACGCAGTATTTT. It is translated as CASSIRTSGITDTQYF.